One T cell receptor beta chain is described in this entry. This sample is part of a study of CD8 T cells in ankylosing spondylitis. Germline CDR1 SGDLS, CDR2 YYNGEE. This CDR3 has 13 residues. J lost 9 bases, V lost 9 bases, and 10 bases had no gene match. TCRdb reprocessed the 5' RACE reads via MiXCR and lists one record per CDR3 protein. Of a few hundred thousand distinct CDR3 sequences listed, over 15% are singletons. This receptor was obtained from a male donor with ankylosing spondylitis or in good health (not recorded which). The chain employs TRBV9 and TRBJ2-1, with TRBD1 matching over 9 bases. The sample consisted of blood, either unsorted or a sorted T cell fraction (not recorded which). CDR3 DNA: TGTGCCACCTCCGGGACAGGGTCCGCTGAGCAGTTCTTC. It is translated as CATSGTGSAEQFF.